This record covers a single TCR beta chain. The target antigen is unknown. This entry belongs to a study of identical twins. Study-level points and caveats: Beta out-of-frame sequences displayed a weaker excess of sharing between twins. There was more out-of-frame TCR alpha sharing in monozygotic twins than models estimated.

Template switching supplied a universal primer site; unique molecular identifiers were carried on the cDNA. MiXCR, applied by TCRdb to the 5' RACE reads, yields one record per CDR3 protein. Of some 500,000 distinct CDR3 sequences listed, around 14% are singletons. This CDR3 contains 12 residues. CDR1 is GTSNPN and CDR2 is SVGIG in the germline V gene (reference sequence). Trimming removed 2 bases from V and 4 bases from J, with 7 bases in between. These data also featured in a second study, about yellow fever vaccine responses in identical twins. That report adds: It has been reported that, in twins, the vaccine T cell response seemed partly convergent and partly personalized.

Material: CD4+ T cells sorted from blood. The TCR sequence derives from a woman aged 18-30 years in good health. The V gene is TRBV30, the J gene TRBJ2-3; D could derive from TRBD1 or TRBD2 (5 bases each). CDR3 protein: CAWSRGADTQYF. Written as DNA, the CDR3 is TGTGCCTGGAGTAGAGGGGCAGATACGCAGTATTTT.